Listed here are 5 T cell receptor beta chains from one sample, sequenced in a study of blood T cells in healthy people across ages. Through a sample-barcoded 5' primer and a J-beta primer mix, a second PCR was run for about 6 to 11 cycles. TCRdb called the 5' RACE reads again in MiXCR, with one record for every CDR3 protein. Of 1.5 million to 2 million distinct CDR3 sequences listed, around 42% were seen once; the top ten hold 20% to 25%. The specimen was blood. These receptors originate from a human donor in good health.

The V gene is TRBV20-1, the J gene TRBJ2-1; a weak D match, TRBD2 (6 bases). CDR3 length: 15 residues. The V and J ends lost 6 bases and 2 bases respectively, with 17 bases between them. Looked up from germline, CDR1 is DFQATT and CDR2 is SNEGSKA (reference sequence). The CDR3 here is CSAKRRGNPYNEQFF. The CDR3, as DNA: TGCAGTGCCAAACGGCGGGGAAACCCCTACAATGAGCAGTTCTTC.

The V call is TRBV6-2 or TRBV6-3, the J call TRBJ2-5; 9 bases are a match to TRBD1. The J call may be incorrect, as the DNA end agrees better with TRBJ2-7. The CDR3 has 16 amino acids. Germline CDR1 is MNHEY and CDR2 is SVGEGT. In DNA, the CDR3 is TGTGCCAGCAGTTACAAATACCCGGGACAGGGCTACGAGCAGTACTTC. Encoded protein: CASSYKYPGQGYEQYF.

In this sample, this clonotype turned up many times. V and J are TRBV29-1 and TRBJ2-1, with 9 positions matching TRBD2. V lost 8 bases, J lost 4 bases, and 9 bases stayed unmatched. Germline V gene data show CDR1 as SQVTM and CDR2 as ANQGSEA. The CDR3 is made up of 14 amino acids. The CDR3 nucleotides read TGCAGCTCCCGGGCAGCGGGGGGTTACAATGAGCAGTTCTTC. This codes for CSSRAAGGYNEQFF.

The gene calls are TRBV7-2 and TRBJ2-1; D ambiguous. There are 11 residues in the CDR3. CDR1 SGHTA and CDR2 FQGNSA come from the germline V gene. Trimming stripped 5 bases from V and 9 bases from J, with 8 bases between. CDR3 DNA sequence: TGTGCCAGCAGCCCCTGGAGTGAGCAGTTCTTC. Its protein product is CASSPWSEQFF.

There are a few counts of this clonotype. An end of the junction does not agree with germline; a read error may underlie this. The rearrangement links TRBV4-2 to TRBJ1-2, with D unclear. CDR1 and CDR2 (germline): LGHNA, YNFKEQ. The CDR3 totals 15 residues. The CDR3 sequence is CAGSQEFTGEYGYTF. The CDR3 region has the DNA TGTGCCGGCAGCCAAGAATTTACTGGGGAGTATGGCTACACCTTC.